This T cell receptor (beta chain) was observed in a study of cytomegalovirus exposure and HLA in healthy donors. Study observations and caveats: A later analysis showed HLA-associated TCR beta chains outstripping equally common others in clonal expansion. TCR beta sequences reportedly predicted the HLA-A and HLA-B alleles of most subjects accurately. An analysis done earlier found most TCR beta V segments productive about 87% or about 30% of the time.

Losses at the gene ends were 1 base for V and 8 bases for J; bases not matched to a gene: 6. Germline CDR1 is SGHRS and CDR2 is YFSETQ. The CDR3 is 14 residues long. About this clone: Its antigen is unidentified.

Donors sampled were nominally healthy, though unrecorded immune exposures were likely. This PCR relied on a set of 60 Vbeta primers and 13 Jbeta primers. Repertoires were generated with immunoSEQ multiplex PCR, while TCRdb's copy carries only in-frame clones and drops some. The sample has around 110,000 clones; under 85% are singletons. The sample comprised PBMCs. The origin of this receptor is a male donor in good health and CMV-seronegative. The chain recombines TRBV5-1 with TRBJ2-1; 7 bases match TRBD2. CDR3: CASSLSRGMYEQFF. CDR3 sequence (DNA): TGCGCCAGCAGCTTGTCGCGGGGGATGTATGAGCAGTTCTTC.